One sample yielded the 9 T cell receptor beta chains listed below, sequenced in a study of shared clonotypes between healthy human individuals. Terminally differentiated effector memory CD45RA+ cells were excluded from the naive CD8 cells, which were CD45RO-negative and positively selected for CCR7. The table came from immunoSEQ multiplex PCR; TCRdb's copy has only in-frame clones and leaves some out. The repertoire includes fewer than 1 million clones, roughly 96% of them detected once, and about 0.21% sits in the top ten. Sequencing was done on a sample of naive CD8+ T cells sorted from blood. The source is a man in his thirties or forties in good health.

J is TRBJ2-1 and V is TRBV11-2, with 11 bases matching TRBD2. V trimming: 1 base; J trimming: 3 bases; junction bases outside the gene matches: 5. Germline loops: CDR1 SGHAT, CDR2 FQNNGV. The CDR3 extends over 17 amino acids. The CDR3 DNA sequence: TGTGCCAGCAGCTTAGGGTCTAGCGGGAGGAACTACAATGAGCAGTTCTTC. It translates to CASSLGSSGRNYNEQFF. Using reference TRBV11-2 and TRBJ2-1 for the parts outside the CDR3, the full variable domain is EAGVAQSPRYKIIEKRQSVAFWCNPISGHATLYWYQQILGQGPKLLIQFQNNGVVDDSQLPKDRFSAERLKGVDSTLKIQPAKLEDSAVYLCASSLGSSGRNYNEQFFGPGTRLTVL.

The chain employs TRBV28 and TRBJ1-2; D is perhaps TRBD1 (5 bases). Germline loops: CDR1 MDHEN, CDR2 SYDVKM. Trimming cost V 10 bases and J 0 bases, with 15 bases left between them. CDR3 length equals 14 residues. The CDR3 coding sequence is TGTGCCACCAGCCGGGACGGATCTAACTATGGCTACACCTTC. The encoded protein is CATSRDGSNYGYTF.

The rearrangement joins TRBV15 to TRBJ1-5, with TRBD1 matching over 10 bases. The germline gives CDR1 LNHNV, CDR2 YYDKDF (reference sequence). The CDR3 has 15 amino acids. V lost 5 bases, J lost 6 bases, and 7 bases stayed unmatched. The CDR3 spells CATSGWTGGGQPQHF. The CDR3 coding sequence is TGTGCCACCAGCGGATGGACAGGGGGGGGTCAGCCCCAGCATTTT. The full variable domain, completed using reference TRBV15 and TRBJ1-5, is DAMVIQNPRYQVTQFGKPVTLSCSQTLNHNVMYWYQQKSSQAPKLLFHYYDKDFNNEADTPDNFQSRRPNTSFCFLDIRSPGLGDTAMYLCATSGWTGGGQPQHFGDGTRLSIL.

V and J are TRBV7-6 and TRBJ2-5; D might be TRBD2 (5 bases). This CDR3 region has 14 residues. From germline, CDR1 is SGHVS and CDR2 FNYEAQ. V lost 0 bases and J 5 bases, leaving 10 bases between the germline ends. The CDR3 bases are TGTGCCAGCAGCTTAGCGCTAAGGGAGGAGACCCAGTACTTC. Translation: CASSLALREETQYF.

The CDR3 sequence: CASSITQGLPYEQYF. The CDR3 DNA is TGTGCCAGCAGCATAACACAGGGGCTCCCCTACGAGCAGTACTTC. The rearrangement uses TRBV7-9 and TRBJ2-7; 7 bases line up with TRBD1. This CDR3 comprises 15 residues. Germline V CDR1 and CDR2: SEHNR, FQNEAQ (reference sequence). V was clipped by 5 bases and J by 2 bases; unmatched bases: 9. The full variable domain, its missing parts supplied by reference TRBV7-9 and TRBJ2-7, is DTGVSQNPRHKITKRGQNVTFRCDPISEHNRLYWYRQTLGQGPEFLTYFQNEAQLEKSRLLSDRFSAERPKGSFSTLEIQRTEQGDSAMYLCASSITQGLPYEQYFGPGTRLTVT.

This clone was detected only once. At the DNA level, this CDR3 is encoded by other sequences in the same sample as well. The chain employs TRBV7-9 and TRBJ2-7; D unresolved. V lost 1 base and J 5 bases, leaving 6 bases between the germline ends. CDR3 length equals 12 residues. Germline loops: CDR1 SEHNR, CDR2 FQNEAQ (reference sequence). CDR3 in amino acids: CASSLVFDEQYF. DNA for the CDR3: TGTGCCAGCAGCTTAGTTTTCGACGAGCAGTACTTC.

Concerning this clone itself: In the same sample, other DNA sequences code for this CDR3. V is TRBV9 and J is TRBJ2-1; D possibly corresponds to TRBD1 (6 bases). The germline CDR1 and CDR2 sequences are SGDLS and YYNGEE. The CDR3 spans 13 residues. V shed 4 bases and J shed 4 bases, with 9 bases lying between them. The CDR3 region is CASSPTGYNEQFF. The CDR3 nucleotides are TGTGCCAGCAGCCCTACAGGGTACAATGAGCAGTTCTTC.

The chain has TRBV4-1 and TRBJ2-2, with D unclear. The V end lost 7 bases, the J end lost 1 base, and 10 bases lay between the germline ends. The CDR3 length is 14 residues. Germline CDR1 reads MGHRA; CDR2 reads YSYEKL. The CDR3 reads CASTDTGNTGELFF. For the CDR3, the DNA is TGCGCCAGCACCGACACTGGGAACACCGGGGAGCTGTTTTTT.

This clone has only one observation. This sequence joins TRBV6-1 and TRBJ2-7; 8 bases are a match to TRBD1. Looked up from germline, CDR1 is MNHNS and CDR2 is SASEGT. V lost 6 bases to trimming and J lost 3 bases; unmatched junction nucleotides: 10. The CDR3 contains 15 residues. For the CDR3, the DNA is TGTGCCAGCAGGCCCGACAGGGGAGTTATCTACGAGCAGTACTTC. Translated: CASRPDRGVIYEQYF.